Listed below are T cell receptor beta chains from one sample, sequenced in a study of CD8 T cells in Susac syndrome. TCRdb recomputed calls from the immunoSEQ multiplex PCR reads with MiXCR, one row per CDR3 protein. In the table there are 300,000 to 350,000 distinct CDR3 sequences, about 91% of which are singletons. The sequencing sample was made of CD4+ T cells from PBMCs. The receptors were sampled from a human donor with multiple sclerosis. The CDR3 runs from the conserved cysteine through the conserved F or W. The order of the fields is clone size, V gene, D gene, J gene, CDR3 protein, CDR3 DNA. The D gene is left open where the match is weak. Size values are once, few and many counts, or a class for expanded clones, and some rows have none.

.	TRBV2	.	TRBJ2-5	CASSEPRDRSKSTLETQYF	TGTGCCAGCAGTGAACCTCGCGACCGTTCAAAGTCTACGTTGGAGACCCAGTACTTC
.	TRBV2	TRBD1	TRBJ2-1	CASSEGQGLYNEQFF	TGTGCCAGCAGTGAAGGACAGGGCTTATACAATGAGCAGTTCTTC
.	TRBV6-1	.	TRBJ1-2	CASTLIYGYTF	TGTGCCAGCACACTGATCTATGGCTACACCTTC
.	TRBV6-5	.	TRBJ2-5	CASRTTRGRLETQYF	TGTGCCAGCAGAACTACCCGGGGGCGCCTGGAGACCCAGTACTTC
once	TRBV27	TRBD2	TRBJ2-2	CASSFSLTSGRRGANTGELFF	TGTGCCAGCAGTTTCTCCCTTACATCGGGACGGCGGGGGGCCAATACCGGGGAGCTGTTTTTT
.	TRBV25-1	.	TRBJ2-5	CASSEGGIGETQYF	TGTGCCAGCAGTGAAGGTGGAATTGGGGAGACCCAGTACTTC
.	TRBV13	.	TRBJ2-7	CASSLYGVNSYEQYF	TGTGCCAGCAGCTTATATGGGGTTAACTCCTACGAGCAGTACTTC
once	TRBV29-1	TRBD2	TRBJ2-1	CSVVEAGEWRGEQFF	TGCAGCGTTGTAGAGGCGGGAGAATGGAGGGGAGAGCAGTTCTTC
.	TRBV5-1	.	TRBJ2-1	CASSPGLGGDYNEQFF	TGCGCCAGCAGCCCCGGTTTGGGGGGCGACTACAATGAGCAGTTCTTC
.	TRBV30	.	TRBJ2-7	CAWSAGGREQYF	TGTGCCTGGAGTGCCGGGGGGCGCGAGCAGTACTTC
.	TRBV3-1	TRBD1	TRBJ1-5	CARRNVSGTGPSGGNQPQHF	TGTGCCAGACGTAACGTATCCGGGACAGGGCCCTCCGGGGGTAATCAGCCCCAGCATTTT
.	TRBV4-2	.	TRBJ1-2	CASSQDRGEGYTF	TGTGCCAGCAGCCAAGATAGGGGGGAAGGCTACACCTTC
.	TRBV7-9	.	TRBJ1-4	CASSSVRRSANEKLFF	TGTGCCAGCAGCTCCGTTCGCCGGAGTGCTAATGAAAAACTGTTTTTT
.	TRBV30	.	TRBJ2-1	CAWSVYRVVHNEQFF	TGTGCCTGGAGTGTATACAGGGTAGTCCACAATGAGCAGTTCTTC
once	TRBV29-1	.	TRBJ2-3	CSVQPVDTQYF	TGCAGCGTTCAACCGGTAGATACGCAGTATTTT
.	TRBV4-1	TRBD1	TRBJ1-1	CASSPTGVLNTEAFF	TGCGCCAGCAGCCCGACAGGGGTATTGAACACTGAAGCTTTCTTT
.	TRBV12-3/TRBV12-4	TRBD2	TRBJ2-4	CASSFRGGAKNIQYF	TGTGCCAGCAGTTTCCGCGGGGGGGCCAAAAACATTCAGTACTTC
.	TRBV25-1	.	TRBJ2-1	CASSRHRDAKNEQFF	TGTGCCAGCAGTCGGCATAGGGACGCTAAAAATGAGCAGTTCTTC
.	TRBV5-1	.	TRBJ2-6	CASSTDSSGANVLTF	TGCGCCAGCAGCACGGACAGCTCTGGGGCCAACGTCCTGACTTTC
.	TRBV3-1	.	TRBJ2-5	CASGGARAGQETQYF	TGTGCCAGCGGAGGTGCAAGAGCGGGTCAAGAGACCCAGTACTTC
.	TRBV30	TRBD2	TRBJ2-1	CAWDLAGNSYNEQFF	TGTGCCTGGGATCTAGCGGGGAACTCCTACAATGAGCAGTTCTTC
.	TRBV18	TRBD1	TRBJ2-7	CASSDQGVVDEQYF	TGTGCCAGCTCCGATCAGGGGGTAGTCGACGAGCAGTACTTC
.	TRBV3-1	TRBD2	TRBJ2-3	CASSPRLAGTDTQYF	TGTGCCAGCAGCCCTCGACTAGCGGGCACAGATACGCAGTATTTT